One sample yielded the 13 T cell receptor beta chains listed below, sequenced in a study of blood T cell repertoires in COVID-19. Data came from immunoSEQ multiplex PCR; TCRdb stores just in-frame clones and leaves some out. The sample has under 200,000 clones; roughly 89% are singletons. Sequencing was carried out using peripheral blood. Receptors were obtained from a woman aged 70-85 years with COVID-19, enrolled during active disease.

The gene calls are TRBV28 and TRBJ1-5; 7 bases line up with TRBD1. The CDR3 has 14 amino acids. CDR1 is MDHEN, CDR2 SYDVKM, per germline. V was clipped by 6 bases and J by 2 bases; unmatched bases: 4. CDR3 DNA: TGTGCCAGCAGCCCGGGACAGCGCAATCAGCCCCAGCATTTT. This sequence encodes CASSPGQRNQPQHF.

The chain has TRBV5-4 and TRBJ2-7; 10 bases fit TRBD1. This CDR3 spans 15 amino acids. The germline V gene encodes CDR1 SGHNT and CDR2 YYREEE (reference sequence). V was pared by 2 bases and J by 6 bases, with 8 bases of the junction left unmatched. This chain's CDR3 is CASSLRRDRGSEQYF. The CDR3 bases are TGTGCCAGCAGCTTACGCAGGGACAGGGGTAGCGAGCAGTACTTC. Drawing the rest from reference TRBV5-4 and TRBJ2-7, the complete variable domain is ETGVTQSPTHLIKTRGQQVTLRCSSQSGHNTVSWYQQALGQGPQFIFQYYREEENGRGNFPPRFSGLQFPNYSSELNVNALELDDSALYLCASSLRRDRGSEQYFGPGTRLTVT.

The gene calls are TRBV10-3 and TRBJ2-7; 9 bases match TRBD1. CDR1 and CDR2 (germline): ENHRY, SYGVKD. The V and J ends lost 4 bases and 1 base, in that order; junction bases with no gene match: 11. The CDR3 has 17 amino acids. The CDR3 sequence is CAISVLWKTGGSYEQYF. Here the CDR3 DNA reads TGTGCCATCAGTGTCCTTTGGAAGACAGGGGGGTCCTACGAGCAGTACTTC.

There are a few counts of this clone. J is TRBJ1-1 and V is TRBV3-1 (or the pseudogene TRBV3-2), with a tentative D call TRBD1 (5 bases). The CDR3 runs 14 residues. Germline CDR1 reads LGHDT; CDR2 reads YNNKEL (reference sequence). V was clipped by 1 base and J by 1 base, with 7 bases between them. Written as DNA, the CDR3 is TGTGCCAGCAGCCAAGCCCAGGGGAACACTGAAGCTTTCTTT. Amino acids: CASSQAQGNTEAFF.

The rearrangement joins TRBV2 to TRBJ1-2, with 9 nucleotides matching TRBD1. Unmatched junction bases numbered 6, after V lost 4 bases and J lost 6 bases. CDR1 and CDR2 (germline): SNHLY, FYNNEI. The CDR3 is made up of 14 amino acids. The DNA for the CDR3 is TGTGCCAGCAGTGCCGGGACAGGGCCAGATGGCTACACCTTC. It specifies CASSAGTGPDGYTF.

The gene calls are TRBV27 and TRBJ2-7, with 8 bases lining up with TRBD2. CDR1 is MNHEY, CDR2 SMNVEV, per germline (reference sequence). The V gene end was trimmed by 5 bases and the J gene end by 4 bases; junction bases not matched to a gene: 4. The CDR3 is made up of 13 amino acids. The CDR3 nucleotides read TGTGCCAGCAGTGGGACTAGAGGTTACGAGCAGTACTTC. It codes for CASSGTRGYEQYF.

The genes are TRBV5-1 and TRBJ2-5, with 9 bases matching TRBD1. Per the germline V gene, CDR1 is SGHRS and CDR2 is YFSETQ. Trimming removed 6 bases from V and 2 bases from J; junction bases left unmatched: 5. CDR3 length: 14 residues. The CDR3 region is CASNIGQGQETQYF. The CDR3 coding sequence is TGCGCCAGCAATATTGGACAGGGGCAAGAGACCCAGTACTTC. The full variable domain, with the rest looked up from reference TRBV5-1 and TRBJ2-5, is KAGVTQTPRYLIKTRGQQVTLSCSPISGHRSVSWYQQTPGQGLQFLFEYFSETQRNKGNFPGRFSGRQFSNSRSEMNVSTLELGDSALYLCASNIGQGQETQYFGPGTRLLVL.

This rearrangement joins TRBV5-1 to TRBJ1-4, with 12 nucleotides matching TRBD1. Trimming at V came to 4 bases and at J to 7 bases, leaving 2 bases not matched to a gene. The CDR3 spans 14 residues. CDR1 and CDR2 (germline): SGHRS, YFSETQ. The CDR3 coding sequence is TGCGCCAGCAGCCTGGGACAGGGGGCTGAAAAACTGTTTTTT. Its protein product is CASSLGQGAEKLFF.

The rearrangement links TRBV7-9 to TRBJ2-4, with 7 bases identical to TRBD1. This CDR3 comprises 17 residues. Germline CDR1 and CDR2: SEHNR and FQNEAQ (reference sequence). Trimming removed 1 base from V and 4 bases from J; junction bases left unmatched: 10. CDR3 sequence (DNA): TGTGCCAGCAGCTTAGTAAGCCCCGACAGGGCTAAAAACATTCAGTACTTC. Protein: CASSLVSPDRAKNIQYF.

The chain combines TRBV2 with TRBJ1-1; 7 bases are a match to TRBD1. With V trimmed by 2 bases and J by 3 bases, 0 bases remained unmatched. The CDR3 runs to 13 residues. Per the germline V gene, CDR1 is SNHLY and CDR2 is FYNNEI. The DNA for the CDR3 is TGTGCCAGCAGTGAACAGGGGGACACTGAAGCTTTCTTT. This codes for CASSEQGDTEAFF.

CDR3 sequence reads: CASSDPGTGLYNEQFF. CDR3 in DNA: TGTGCCAGCAGCGATCCAGGGACAGGTCTATACAATGAGCAGTTCTTC. The genes are TRBV3-1 (or the pseudogene TRBV3-2) and TRBJ2-1, with TRBD1 matching 8 bases. V lost 5 bases and J lost 4; bases outside the gene matches: 10. Germline CDR1 LGHDT, CDR2 YNNKEL (reference sequence). The CDR3 is 16 residues long.

The chain carries TRBV6-5 and TRBJ1-1; D ambiguous. With 1 base removed from V and 2 bases from J, the gap between germline ends came to 5 bases. CDR1 and CDR2 from the germline V gene are MNHEY and SVGAGI. The CDR3 is 13 amino acids. The CDR3 reads CASSYFVNTEAFF. For the CDR3, the DNA is TGTGCCAGCAGTTACTTCGTTAACACTGAAGCTTTCTTT.

The CDR3 DNA follows: TGTGCCAGCAGTTTATCGGTAGCCGAGAGCACAGATACGCAGTATTTT. It yields the protein CASSLSVAESTDTQYF. The chain uses TRBV27 and TRBJ2-3; D is undetermined. V was pared by 0 bases and J by 0 bases, with 10 bases between. The CDR3 consists of 16 residues. The germline V gene encodes CDR1 MNHEY and CDR2 SMNVEV (reference sequence).